This TCR beta chain is from a study of shared clonotypes between healthy human individuals. CD45RA-negative memory and CD45RA+ naive subsets were split from the CD4+ cells. The data were produced by immunoSEQ multiplex PCR, yet TCRdb's version contains in-frame clones alone and is incomplete. The data show 2 million to 2.5 million clones, roughly 93% seen once. CDR1 and CDR2 (germline): MDHEN, SYDVKM. V was pared by 10 bases and J by 0 bases, with 8 bases of the junction left unmatched. This CDR3 comprises 16 residues. Material for sequencing was naive CD4+ T cells from PBMCs. Subset meaning: CD45RA+ positively selected. The clonotype originates from a man younger than 35 in good health. Some clones in this sample may be carry-over from other donors' samples. This chain connects TRBV28 to TRBJ2-6, with TRBD2 identical over 8 bases. CDR3 region: CATGGPPSSGANVLTF. Here the CDR3 DNA reads TGTGCCACGGGAGGGCCGCCCTCCTCTGGGGCCAACGTCCTGACTTTC.